The clone carrying this T cell receptor beta chain was picked up a small number of times. Its antigen is not identified. Tagging with unique molecular identifiers was a feature of the TCR beta cDNA libraries. The authors obtained 500,000 to 600,000 cDNA molecules from approximately 1 to 10 million T cells. TCRdb re-derived calls from the PCR reads in MiXCR, one entry per CDR3 protein. Of some 700,000 distinct CDR3 sequences listed, more than 50% are singletons. Germline V gene sequence: CDR1 SGHAT, CDR2 FQNNGV. Trimming cost V 7 bases and J 2 bases, with 12 bases left between them. This CDR3 is built from 14 residues. The record originates from a study of post-analysis software for immune sequencing data. As for the study in general: Relapsing-remitting, secondary progressive and progressive-relapsing multiple sclerosis courses were included. Overall study findings and caveats: Strong same-batch co-clustering of samples appeared with F measure clustering. In patients, about 5 TRBV segments were more frequent than in controls, with TRBV5-6, TRBV5-1 and TRBV20-1 among them.

This clonotype originated in a girl aged 2 to 10 with multiple sclerosis. The V call is TRBV11-2, the J call TRBJ2-4; a possible D gene is TRBD1 (6 bases). Sequencing used blood. This CDR3 reads CASTSGHPKNIQYF. The CDR3 DNA follows: TGTGCCAGCACCTCGGGACACCCCAAAAACATTCAGTACTTC.